This T cell receptor (beta chain) was retrieved from a study of OX40 agonist ivuxolimab in advanced cancers. V lost 0 bases and J 4 bases, leaving 12 bases between the germline ends. Per germline, CDR1 GTSNPN and CDR2 SVGIG (reference sequence). CDR3 size: 14 residues. This clone occurred a few times. Its antigen is not known. The method was immunoSEQ multiplex PCR; TCRdb's version includes in-frame clones alone and lacks a portion of them. Here the sample spans about 67,000 clones, 70% to 90% being singletons. Study-wide findings and caveats: Within 6 weeks, CD4+ and CD8+ blood T cells expanded clonally at 0.1 to 3.0 mg/kg.

V is TRBV30 and J is TRBJ1-1; possibly TRBD1 for D (6 bases). The sample in question was CD4+ or CD8+ T cells sorted from blood, obtained in a trial of the OX40 agonist ivuxolimab. This sequence originates from an adult with an advanced solid tumor such as melanoma, head and neck, liver or kidney cancer. CDR3 coding DNA: TGTGCCTGGAGTGTAGACAGGTCGGGCACTGAAGCTTTCTTT. It yields the protein CAWSVDRSGTEAFF.